These T cell receptor beta chains were read from a single sample in a study of blood T cell repertoires in COVID-19. The protocol was immunoSEQ multiplex PCR, while the TCRdb copy is restricted to in-frame clones and leaves out a portion. The sample shows approximately 200,000 clones, roughly 80% of them seen only once. The sequenced material came from peripheral blood. The receptor set was obtained from a human donor in a cohort sampled during active COVID-19. CDR3s include the opening cysteine and the closing phenylalanine or tryptophan. The D gene is left open where the match is weak. Size is omitted from some rows. Given values are once, few, many or a class for expanded clones.

cdr3_length	d_call	v_call	clone_size	j_call	cdr3_nt	cdr3_aa
14	TRBD1	TRBV7-9	-	TRBJ1-2	TGTGCCAGCAGCTTGGGACAGGAGACCTATGGCTACACCTTC	CASSLGQETYGYTF
15	TRBD2	TRBV6-6	once	TRBJ2-3	TGTGCCAGCAGTACGGGGGGGCGGGCCACAGATACGCAGTATTTT	CASSTGGRATDTQYF
12	TRBD2	TRBV24-1	few	TRBJ2-1	TGTGCCACCAGCTCTAGCGGGATCGAGCAGTTCTTC	CATSSSGIEQFF
13	TRBD1	TRBV12-3/TRBV12-4	few	TRBJ2-5	TGTGCCAGCAGTTTACAGGGGGCTGAGACCCAGTACTTC	CASSLQGAETQYF
15	-	TRBV5-1	-	TRBJ1-5	TGCGCCAGCAGCTTGGCCGGGGATACGGCTCAGCCCCAGCATTTT	CASSLAGDTAQPQHF
14	-	TRBV19	few	TRBJ1-2	TGTGCCAGTACCCGTACTGGGCAGATCTATGGCTACACCTTC	CASTRTGQIYGYTF
15	TRBD1	TRBV19	-	TRBJ1-2	TGTGCCAGTACCAAATTGGACAGGGCGGGATATGGCTACACCTTC	CASTKLDRAGYGYTF
13	TRBD1	TRBV3-1/TRBV3-2	-	TRBJ2-1	TGTGCCAGCAGCCAAGGGGACAGGGGTCGGCAGTTCTTC	CASSQGDRGRQFF
14	TRBD2	TRBV15	-	TRBJ2-7	TGTGCCACCAGCCCCCGCGGGAGTTCCTACGAGCAGTACTTC	CATSPRGSSYEQYF
16	TRBD1	TRBV7-8	-	TRBJ2-1	TGTGCCAGCAGCTCCCCTTTGGACAGGGGATACAATGAGCAGTTCTTC	CASSSPLDRGYNEQFF
14	-	TRBV29-1	-	TRBJ2-2	TGCAGCGTTGTTAGGCGGGAGAACACCGGGGAGCTGTTTTTT	CSVVRRENTGELFF
15	-	TRBV4-3	-	TRBJ1-5	TGCGCCAGCAGCCAAGATACAGGGAGAAATCAGCCCCAGCATTTT	CASSQDTGRNQPQHF
14	-	TRBV27	-	TRBJ2-5	TGTGCCAGCAGCCAGTGGGCCGGGGATGAGACCCAGTACTTC	CASSQWAGDETQYF
14	-	TRBV6-5	once	TRBJ2-7	TGTGCCAGCAGTTACGGTGGCAGGGGCTACGAGCAGTACTTC	CASSYGGRGYEQYF
19	-	TRBV6-4	-	TRBJ2-7	TGTGCCAGCAGTCCCGTAGGGAGGTCCCGAAAGCGGTTCTCCTACGAGCAGTACTTC	CASSPVGRSRKRFSYEQYF
13	-	TRBV4-3	-	TRBJ2-2	TGCGCCAGCAGCCAAGACAGGGCCGGGGAGCTGTTTTTT	CASSQDRAGELFF
14	TRBD1	TRBV20-1	-	TRBJ1-5	TGCAGTGCTAGTGGACAGGGAGGCAATCAGCCCCAGCATTTT	CSASGQGGNQPQHF
14	TRBD2	TRBV9	-	TRBJ2-7	TGTGCCAGCAGCGGGACTAGCGGGAGAAACGAGCAGTACTTC	CASSGTSGRNEQYF
12	TRBD1	TRBV6-1	-	TRBJ1-2	TGTGCCAGCAGTGAGGGACAGTATGGCTACACCTTC	CASSEGQYGYTF
13	TRBD1	TRBV6-6	-	TRBJ2-7	TGTGCCACCTACCGACAGGGCTACTACGAGCAGTACTTC	CATYRQGYYEQYF
13	TRBD2	TRBV2	-	TRBJ2-3	TGTGCCAGCGGGCGGGACTACACAGATACGCAATATTTT	CASGRDYTDTQYF
14	-	TRBV7-2	-	TRBJ2-1	TGTGCCAGCAGCTCCAGAGGGGGCTACAATGAGCAGTTCTTC	CASSSRGGYNEQFF
18	TRBD2	TRBV4-3	few	TRBJ2-2	TGCGCCAGCAGCCAAGAAGGGGGGACTAGCGGGAACACCGGGGAGCTGTTTTTT	CASSQEGGTSGNTGELFF
14	-	TRBV16	-	TRBJ2-1	TGTGCCAGCAGCCCCCCGGGTGGGTACAATGAGCAGTTCTTC	CASSPPGGYNEQFF
14	-	TRBV11-2	-	TRBJ2-1	TGTGCCAGCAGCTCCCCCCCCCTAGGGGTTGAGCAGTTCTTC	CASSSPPLGVEQFF
14	TRBD2	TRBV27	-	TRBJ2-1	TGTGCCAGCAGTTTATTAACTAGCGTAGATGAGCAGTTCTTC	CASSLLTSVDEQFF
16	TRBD2	TRBV28	-	TRBJ2-7	TGTGCCAGCAGTTTATACCCCAGCGGGAACGACTACGAGCAGTACTTC	CASSLYPSGNDYEQYF
13	-	TRBV28	-	TRBJ1-2	TGTGCCACCCAGTCGGGGGCTAACTATGGCTACACCTTC	CATQSGANYGYTF
15	TRBD2	TRBV4-2	-	TRBJ2-7	TGTGCCAGCAGCCAATGGGCTAGCGGCACCTACGAGCAGTACTTC	CASSQWASGTYEQYF
16	TRBD2	TRBV7-2	-	TRBJ2-5	TGTGCCAGCAGCAGAGGTGGCGGGAGGAGAGTAGAGACCCAGTACTTC	CASSRGGGRRVETQYF
14	-	TRBV13	-	TRBJ2-3	TGTGCCAGCAGCGCCGACTCCCTCACAGATACGCAGTATTTT	CASSADSLTDTQYF
15	-	TRBV11-1	-	TRBJ2-3	TGTGCCAGCAGCAGGAGCGGGCCTAGCACAGATACGCAGTATTTT	CASSRSGPSTDTQYF
15	-	TRBV6-5	-	TRBJ2-4	TGTGCCAGCAGGACCCGGGGGGCCGGCAAAAACATTCAGTACTTC	CASRTRGAGKNIQYF
16	-	TRBV18	few	TRBJ1-1	TGTGCCAGCTCAGGGCTGCTAACTAGCATGAACACTGAAGCTTTCTTT	CASSGLLTSMNTEAFF
15	TRBD1	TRBV7-6	-	TRBJ2-7	TGTGCCAGCAGCCCGGGACAGGGTCACTCCTACGAGCAGTACTTC	CASSPGQGHSYEQYF
13	-	TRBV24-1	-	TRBJ2-7	TGTGCCACCAGTAATCCCAGCTCCTACGAGCAGTACTTC	CATSNPSSYEQYF
15	TRBD2	TRBV7-2	once	TRBJ2-2	TGTGCCAGCATCGGGACTAGCGGGATGACCGGGGAGCTGTTTTTT	CASIGTSGMTGELFF
13	-	TRBV7-9	once	TRBJ2-7	TGTGCCAGCAGCGGGGACATCTCCTACGAGCAGTACTTC	CASSGDISYEQYF
15	TRBD2	TRBV2	-	TRBJ2-2	TGTGCCTCCCGGCTAAGTGCGGGAGGAGCCGGGGAGCTGTTTTTT	CASRLSAGGAGELFF
14	-	TRBV6-2/TRBV6-3	few	TRBJ1-5	TGTGCCAGCAGTTACTCCAGGGTTGGGCAGCCCCAGCATTTT	CASSYSRVGQPQHF
15	TRBD1	TRBV11-2	-	TRBJ2-7	TGTGCCAGCAGCTTATCCGGGACAGGGGCCTACGAGCAGTACTTC	CASSLSGTGAYEQYF
13	-	TRBV7-2	-	TRBJ1-2	TGTGCCAGCAGCTTAGCGCGGGACTATGGCTACACCTTC	CASSLARDYGYTF
17	TRBD2	TRBV7-3	once	TRBJ2-6	TGTGCCAGCAGCTTAAGACCGGGAGGGCCTGGGGCCAACGTCCTGACTTTC	CASSLRPGGPGANVLTF
17	-	TRBV3-1/TRBV3-2	-	TRBJ2-1	TGTGCCAGTCATAAGGGTAGCGGACCGAGCTCCTACAATGAGCAGTTCTTC	CASHKGSGPSSYNEQFF
15	TRBD2	TRBV4-2	once	TRBJ2-5	TGTGCCAGCAGCCAAGAGCCAGCGGGAGTAGAGACCCAGTACTTC	CASSQEPAGVETQYF
13	TRBD1	TRBV18	-	TRBJ2-4	TGTGCCAGCTCACCGGGACAGGGGGTCATTCAGTACTTC	CASSPGQGVIQYF
16	TRBD1	TRBV7-9	-	TRBJ2-7	TGTGCCAGCAGCCCATTCGTCCAATCAGGGGGTTACGAGCAGTACTTC	CASSPFVQSGGYEQYF
14	TRBD1	TRBV6-5	once	TRBJ1-2	TGTGCCAGCAGCAAGCAGGGGGTGGGCTATGGCTACACCTTC	CASSKQGVGYGYTF
16	-	TRBV24-1	once	TRBJ2-1	TGTGCCACCAGTGATTTAGCGGCGAGCTCCTACAATGAGCAGTTCTTC	CATSDLAASSYNEQFF
15	TRBD1	TRBV7-9	-	TRBJ1-4	TGTGCCAGCAGCCTAGGCGGGACAGCTAATGAAAAACTGTTTTTT	CASSLGGTANEKLFF
17	TRBD1	TRBV6-6	-	TRBJ2-6	TGTGCCAGCAGTCGGCGACAGGGGCCCTCTGGGGCCAACGTCCTGACTTTC	CASSRRQGPSGANVLTF
15	TRBD1	TRBV24-1	-	TRBJ2-7	TGTGCCACCAGAGCCGGGACAGGAGTTACCTACGAGCAGTACTTC	CATRAGTGVTYEQYF
13	-	TRBV15	-	TRBJ2-1	TGTGCCACCAGCAGTGAGCGGCACAATGAGCAGTTCTTC	CATSSERHNEQFF
15	-	TRBV7-9	-	TRBJ2-3	TGTGCCAGCAGCTTAGCGGGCGCTATCACAGATACGCAGTATTTT	CASSLAGAITDTQYF
18	-	TRBV24-1	-	TRBJ2-1	TGTGCCACCAGTGACCCGACAGGGGGGCTAGCGGGAATCAATGAGCAGTTCTTC	CATSDPTGGLAGINEQFF
15	-	TRBV10-3	-	TRBJ1-6	TGTGCCATCAGTGAGTTCCCTGGGACAACCGCTACCCTCCACTTT	CAISEFPGTTATLHF
13	-	TRBV5-4	few	TRBJ2-7	TGTGCCAGCAGCTTGGGGACTAACTACGAGCAGTACTTC	CASSLGTNYEQYF
13	TRBD1	TRBV11-3	few	TRBJ1-1	TGTGCCAGCAGCCCGGACAGGGGAGCTGAAGCTTTCTTT	CASSPDRGAEAFF
14	TRBD1	TRBV30	-	TRBJ1-2	TGTGCCTGGAGTGTACTGCAAGGGGGCTCTGGCTACACCTTC	CAWSVLQGGSGYTF